This T cell receptor (beta chain) was identified during a study of CD8 T cells in ankylosing spondylitis (dated by TCRdb to 2016 to 2017). About the full investigation: T cell receptor beta repertoires were profiled in healthy donors and ankylosing spondylitis patients so that disease-linked TCR variants could be found. The full study cohort was made up of roughly 25 ankylosing spondylitis patients and fewer than 120 healthy donors. Samples of peripheral blood were taken, and for ankylosing spondylitis patients, synovial fluid was collected as well. Points the paper makes about the study in general: Significant enrichment of the disease-linked clones was reported in matched synovial fluid samples from ankylosing spondylitis patients. A CD8+ phenotype was shown by the disease-linked clones, which were found at relatively low frequencies in peripheral blood. A TCR beta motif made up of eight or nine highly homologous amino acid variants appeared to be characteristic of blood from ankylosing spondylitis patients. Some TCR beta motif variants had previously been reported in synovial fluid and blood of reactive arthritis patients, which suggested common disease-initiation mechanisms.

V gives up 4 bases and J gives up 3 bases, and the segment between their germline ends measures 11 bases. Taken from the germline V gene (reference sequence), the CDR1 and CDR2 loops are SGHKS and YYEKEE. The CDR3 measures 13 amino acids from cysteine to phenylalanine. CDR3 DNA is the only sequence kept; it has 39 bases, read in frame from the first base. The sample was run on an Illumina HiSeq 2500. Quantitative 5'-RACE with molecular barcodes was the method used to prepare the TCR beta libraries. The source study handled its data this way. Disease-linked TCR variants were identified with a new computational method built on a probabilistic model of VDJ rearrangement. TCRdb cleaned the public reads at Q25 with fastp, built clones with MiXCR and kept in-frame beta chains. Each entry is one CDR3 protein sequence, shown with its most common DNA and genes. The V and J calls were not made by the authors but by TCRdb's processing. Within this sample are 250,000 or so distinct CDR3 sequences, with 8% to 11% of them counted one time only. The ten largest make up 2.6% of the sample.

This clonotype was seen ten or more times. Its target antigen remains unknown. Per-nucleotide qualities are absent, and no much larger clonotype sits a single base away. The chain employs TRBV5-5 and TRBJ2-7; TRBD1 is a possible D gene, resting on 6 matching bases. Sequenced: blood, either unsorted or a sorted T cell fraction (not recorded which). This clonotype was obtained from a male donor with ankylosing spondylitis or in good health (not recorded which). The DNA sequence is as follows: TGTGCCAGCAGCCCGACAGGCTTCTACGAGCAGTACTTC. It translates as CASSPTGFYEQYF.